These 15 T cell receptor beta chains came from one sample sequenced in a study of cytomegalovirus exposure and HLA in healthy donors listed by TCRdb under 2017. Libraries were prepared through the immunoSEQ multiplex PCR assay. For the multiplex PCR, a mixture combining 60 forward primers for TCR Vbeta segments and 13 reverse primers for TCR Jbeta segments was used. TCRdb stores this immuneACCESS table with in-frame sequences only. Part of the clones is absent; in the studies checked, under half of the shortfall reflects unresolved V genes, and no reason is known for the rest. This sample has about 94,000 clones in its table, and roughly 80% of those were observed once. The ten biggest clones cover less than 0.95% of the sample. The sequencing sample was made of PBMCs. The receptor source for this set is a woman aged 60-70 years in good health and CMV-seronegative.

This clone was seen once. The chain carries TRBV7-8 and TRBJ2-1, with D possibly matching TRBD2 (5 bases). The CDR3 has 14 amino acids. The germline gives CDR1 SGHVS, CDR2 FQNEAQ. Trimming pared 0 bases from V and 8 bases from J, leaving 11 bases between. CDR3 loop: CASSLAPGIDEQFF. The CDR3 DNA is TGTGCCAGCAGCTTAGCGCCGGGGATAGATGAGCAGTTCTTC.

The rearrangement uses TRBV11-2 and TRBJ2-7, with a possible D match to TRBD2 (6 bases). The V gene lost 1 base and the J gene lost 2 bases, with 15 bases spanning the gap. The CDR3 runs to 16 residues. The germline V gene has CDR1 SGHAT and CDR2 FQNNGV. CDR3 sequence reads: CASSLVGGDFTYEQYF. DNA for the CDR3: TGTGCCAGCAGCTTAGTGGGTGGGGACTTTACCTACGAGCAGTACTTC.

This chain joins TRBV6-5 and TRBJ2-7; the D gene is possibly TRBD2 (6 bases). This CDR3 comprises 12 residues. V lost 6 bases and J lost 6, with 12 bases in between. The germline gives CDR1 MNHEY, CDR2 SVGAGI. As DNA, the CDR3 is TGTGCCAGCAGCCTTGGAGGGGTCGAGCAGTACTTC. Translated: CASSLGGVEQYF.

V usage is TRBV5-1 and J usage is TRBJ2-7; 8 nucleotides match TRBD2. After removal of 4 bases from V and 3 bases from J, the junction contained 6 bases not matched to a gene. This CDR3 contains 14 residues. Germline CDR1 is SGHRS and CDR2 is YFSETQ. The CDR3 DNA follows: TGCGCCAGCAGCCCGGGAGGGAGGGGCTACGAGCAGTACTTC. Residues: CASSPGGRGYEQYF.

This chain links TRBV7-8 with TRBJ1-1, with TRBD1 as a possible D gene (6 bases). Deletions cut 2 bases from V and 8 bases from J, with 9 bases between. The CDR3 has 12 amino acids. Germline CDR1 is SGHVS and CDR2 is FQNEAQ. CDR3 loop: CASSLLGTEAFF. DNA for the CDR3: TGTGCCAGCAGCTTACTGGGGACAGAAGCTTTCTTT.

The gene calls are TRBV29-1 and TRBJ1-2; 7 bases are shared with TRBD1. Per germline, CDR1 SQVTM and CDR2 ANQGSEA. The CDR3 extends over 13 amino acids. The junction had 8 bases not matched to a gene; V was cut back by 6 bases and J by 4 bases. In DNA form, the CDR3 reads TGCAGCGTATCCACAGGGGACGGCTATGGCTACACCTTC. This codes for CSVSTGDGYGYTF.

This CDR3 reads CSASSSTEAFF. CDR3 DNA: TGCAGTGCTAGTTCGAGCACTGAAGCTTTCTTT. The chain carries TRBV20-1 and TRBJ1-1, with D unresolved. CDR3 length: 11 residues. Germline CDR1 reads DFQATT; CDR2 reads SNEGSKA (reference sequence). V lost 3 bases to trimming and J lost 4 bases, with 6 bases between them.

The genes are TRBV10-3 and TRBJ2-3; 9 nucleotides align to TRBD1. The V and J ends lost 9 bases and 5 bases, in that order; junction bases with no gene match: 3. Per germline, CDR1 ENHRY and CDR2 SYGVKD. The CDR3 consists of 12 residues. CDR3 sequence reads: CAIRQGGDTQYF. The CDR3 coding sequence is TGTGCCATTAGACAGGGGGGAGATACGCAGTATTTT.

This sequence joins TRBV29-1 and TRBJ1-2; TRBD1 aligns across 8 bases. Germline values: CDR1 SQVTM, CDR2 ANQGSEA. The CDR3 is made up of 13 amino acids. Trimming at V came to 5 bases and at J to 8 bases, leaving 10 bases not matched to a gene. CDR3 amino acids: CSVKTGDLGGYTF. The CDR3 DNA sequence: TGCAGCGTTAAGACAGGGGATTTAGGGGGCTACACCTTC.

This clone was seen a single time. V usage is TRBV7-9 and J usage is TRBJ1-1, with 7 nucleotides matching TRBD1. V dropped 4 bases and J dropped 1; count of bases not matched to a gene: 6. The CDR3 loop spans 15 amino acids. CDR1 is SEHNR, CDR2 FQNEAQ, per germline (reference sequence). The CDR3 loop reads CASSSTGLPNTEAFF. The CDR3 bases are TGTGCCAGCAGCTCGACAGGGCTCCCGAACACTGAAGCTTTCTTT.

This clone turned up a few times. The rearrangement links TRBV5-1 to TRBJ2-2, with 10 bases that match TRBD1. The CDR3 runs to 16 residues. Germline V gene data show CDR1 as SGHRS and CDR2 as YFSETQ. V dropped 4 bases and J dropped 5; count of bases not matched to a gene: 8. CDR3 bases: TGCGCCAGCAGCATACCCGGGACAGGGGTTACCGGGGAGCTGTTTTTT. It is translated as CASSIPGTGVTGELFF.

This clone was detected only a few times. J is TRBJ2-2 and V is TRBV5-1, with D perhaps matching TRBD2 (7 bases). V shed 4 bases and J shed 3 bases, with 13 bases lying between them. This CDR3 spans 15 amino acids. The germline gives CDR1 SGHRS, CDR2 YFSETQ. CDR3 in amino acids: CASSGGATDTGELFF. As DNA, the CDR3 is TGCGCCAGCAGCGGGGGGGCGACTGACACCGGGGAGCTGTTTTTT.

The chain uses TRBV11-3 and TRBJ2-2, with TRBD1 matching over 9 bases. Germline values: CDR1 SGHNT, CDR2 YENEEA. The V gene end was trimmed by 5 bases and the J gene end by 2 bases; junction bases not matched to a gene: 3. This CDR3 spans 15 amino acids. The CDR3 is CASSVDRGNTGELFF. In nucleotides, the CDR3 is TGTGCCAGCAGCGTGGACAGGGGAAACACCGGGGAGCTGTTTTTT.

The chain couples TRBV4-3 to TRBJ2-3, with 7 bases matching TRBD2. Germline V gives CDR1 LGHNA, CDR2 YSLEER. The V and J ends lost 9 bases and 9 bases, in that order; junction bases with no gene match: 21. The CDR3 covers 16 residues. The CDR3 DNA is TGCGCCAGTACTCGGATTCCCGTGATGGGGGGGGGAACGCAGTATTTT. This gives the protein CASTRIPVMGGGTQYF.

The chain uses TRBV19 and TRBJ1-1, with D possibly being TRBD1 (6 bases). V dropped 1 base and J dropped 0 bases, with 12 bases sitting between them. The CDR3 sequence is 16 residues long. The germline V gene has CDR1 LNHDA and CDR2 SQIVND (reference sequence). The CDR3 loop reads CASSIVFRDMNTEAFF. CDR3 nucleotides: TGTGCCAGTAGTATAGTCTTCAGGGACATGAACACTGAAGCTTTCTTT.